This T cell receptor (beta chain) originates from a study of read filtering for tumor transcriptome and immune sequencing. Study as a whole: TCR-mapped reads were about 3.5 to 10.27 million with IR-seq versus roughly 75 to 1,400 with RNA-seq.

From around 0.4 ug of RNA, a library with molecular barcoded alpha/delta and beta/gamma adaptors was made. Using its own MiXCR run on the reads, TCRdb lists one record per CDR3 protein. The data show around 130,000 distinct CDR3 sequences, approximately 13% seen once. There are many counts of this clonotype. The target antigen is unknown. Overall study findings and caveats: RNA-seq captured clonotypes less deeply and reliably than IR-seq. Sorted CD138-negative bone marrow cells were not purified T cells.

This CDR3 comprises 15 residues. V was trimmed by 4 bases and J by 3 bases, leaving 13 bases between them. CDR1 is KGHDR, CDR2 SFDVKD, per germline. The sequenced sample was a population of CD138-negative cells sorted from bone marrow. The source is a donor aged 40 or older with multiple myeloma. The V gene is TRBV24-1, the J gene TRBJ2-3; no reliable D call. CDR3 DNA sequence: TGTGCCACCAGTGACACCGGGCCAATGACAGATACGCAGTATTTT. Translated, it gives CATSDTGPMTDTQYF.